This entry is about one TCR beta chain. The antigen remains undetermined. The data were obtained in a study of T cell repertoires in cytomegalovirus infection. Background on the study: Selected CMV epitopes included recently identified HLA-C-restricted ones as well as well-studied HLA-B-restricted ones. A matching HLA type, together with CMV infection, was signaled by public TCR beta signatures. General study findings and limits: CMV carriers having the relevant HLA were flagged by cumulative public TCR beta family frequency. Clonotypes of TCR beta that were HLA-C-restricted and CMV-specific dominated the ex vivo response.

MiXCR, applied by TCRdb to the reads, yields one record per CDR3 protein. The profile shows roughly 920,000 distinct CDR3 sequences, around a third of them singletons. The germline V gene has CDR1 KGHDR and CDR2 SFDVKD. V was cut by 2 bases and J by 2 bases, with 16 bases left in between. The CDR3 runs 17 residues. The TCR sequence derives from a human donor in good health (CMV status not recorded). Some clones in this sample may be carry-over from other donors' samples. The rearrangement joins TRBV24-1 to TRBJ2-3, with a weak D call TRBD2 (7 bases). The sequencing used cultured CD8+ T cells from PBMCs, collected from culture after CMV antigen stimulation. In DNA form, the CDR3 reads TGTGCCACCAGTGATTCCGGGGGGCCCTACATCACAGATACGCAGTATTTT. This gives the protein CATSDSGGPYITDTQYF.